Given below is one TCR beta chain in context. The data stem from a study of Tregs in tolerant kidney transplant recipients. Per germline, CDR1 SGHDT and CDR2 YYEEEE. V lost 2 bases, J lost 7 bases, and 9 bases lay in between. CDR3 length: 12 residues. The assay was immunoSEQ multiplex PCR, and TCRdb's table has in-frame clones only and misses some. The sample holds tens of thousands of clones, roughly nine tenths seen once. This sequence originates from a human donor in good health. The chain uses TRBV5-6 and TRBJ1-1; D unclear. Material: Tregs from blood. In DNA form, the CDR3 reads TGTGCCAGCAGCTTTGGTCTGGGTGAAGCTTTCTTT. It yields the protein CASSFGLGEAFF.